The TCR beta chain described here comes from a study of response to subunit inactivated influenza vaccine. Findings and caveats of the study: Each seasonal influenza vaccination recruits few new T cells, the authors suggested.

This clonotype was observed at least ten times. Its antigen is as yet unknown. This CDR3 is 14 amino acids long. With 0 bases removed from V and 2 bases from J, the gap between germline ends came to 6 bases. Germline CDR1 is SGHRS and CDR2 is YFSETQ. TCRdb called the RT-PCR reads again in MiXCR, with one record for every CDR3 protein. The sample includes 550,000 to 800,000 distinct CDR3 sequences, approximately 14% seen only once; the top ten take 11%. The source material was PBMCs from blood, sampled roughly 12 days after vaccination. This receptor was identified in a man aged 45-65 years who received an inactivated influenza vaccine. This rearrangement joins TRBV5-1 to TRBJ2-4; D uncertain. CDR3 sequence (DNA): TGCGCCAGCAGCTTGGGCAGCTCCAAAAACATTCAGTACTTC. It specifies CASSLGSSKNIQYF.